This T cell receptor (beta chain) derives from a study of regulatory T cells in long-lasting Graves disease. Study-level results: What was studied was peripheral blood only, and not thyroid tissue.

Both iRepertoire HTBI primers and Arm-PCR of CDR3 regions were used to build the TCR beta libraries. TCRdb used MiXCR to reprocess the multiplex PCR reads, holding one entry per CDR3 protein. The sample yields under 700,000 distinct CDR3 sequences, approximately 16% seen once. This clonotype was detected a few times. Its antigen is still unknown. Germline V CDR1 and CDR2: SGHNT, YENEEA. Trimming removed 6 bases from V and 4 bases from J; junction bases left unmatched: 5. The CDR3 is 13 amino acids. Time point defined: newly diagnosed GD, antithyroid drugs for less than 3 months. Scientists built the TCR library using RNA that was extracted from PBMCs. Each patient gave around 8.1 milliliters of EDTA-anticoagulated peripheral blood. These sequences were also reported in another study, on T cells in Graves' hyperthyroidism and ophthalmopathy. According to that study: A set of HTBI primers served as the primers for a first-round RT-PCR of the TCR CDR3.

This sample comprised peripheral blood mononuclear cells (PBMCs), obtained at new diagnosis, from a patient treated with antithyroid drugs. The receptor comes from a woman aged 35 to 60 with Graves disease. The rearrangement uses TRBV11-3 and TRBJ1-1, with 7 bases aligning to TRBD1. CDR3 sequence reads: CASSVTGITEAFF. The CDR3 coding sequence is TGTGCCAGCAGTGTGACAGGGATCACTGAAGCTTTCTTT. Looking up the rest from reference TRBV11-3 and TRBJ1-1 gives the full variable domain: EAGVVQSPRYKIIEKKQPVAFWCNPISGHNTLYWYLQNLGQGPELLIRYENEEAVDDSQLPKDRFSAERLKGVDSTLKIQPAELGDSAVYLCASSVTGITEAFFGQGTRLTVV.